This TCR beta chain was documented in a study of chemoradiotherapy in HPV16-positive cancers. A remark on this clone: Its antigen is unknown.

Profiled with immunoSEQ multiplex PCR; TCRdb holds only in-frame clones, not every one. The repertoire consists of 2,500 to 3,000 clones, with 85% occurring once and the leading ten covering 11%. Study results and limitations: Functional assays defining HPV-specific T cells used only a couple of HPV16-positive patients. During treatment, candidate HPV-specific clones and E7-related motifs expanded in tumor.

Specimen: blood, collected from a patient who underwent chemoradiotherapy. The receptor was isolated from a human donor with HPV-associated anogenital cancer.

The CDR3 reads CASGSRISGNTIYF. The CDR3 nucleotides read TGTGCTAGTGGTTCGAGGATCTCTGGAAACACCATATATTTT. This chain connects TRBV12-5 to TRBJ1-3; D gene unclear. Per germline, CDR1 LGHNT and CDR2 FRNRAP. The CDR3 runs 14 residues. Between the trimmed V and J ends, which lost 4 bases and 0 bases, there was a span of 7 bases.